This entry lists 16 T cell receptor beta chains sequenced from one sample in a study of T cell changes during pregnancy in multiple sclerosis. Sequencing was performed with immunoSEQ multiplex PCR; in TCRdb, only in-frame clones are kept and a portion is missing. The sample lists around 100,000 clones; approximately 92% were seen once. Sequencing was performed on peripheral blood, taken after pregnancy. These receptors all come from a female donor with multiple sclerosis, enrolled in a pregnancy study.

V usage is TRBV9 and J usage is TRBJ2-2; 8 bases match TRBD2. Germline V gives CDR1 SGDLS, CDR2 YYNGEE. This CDR3 region has 15 residues. After removal of 1 base from V and 6 bases from J, the junction contained 5 bases not matched to a gene. For the CDR3, the DNA is TGTGCCAGCAGCGTAAGCGGGGGTGATCCCGGGGAGCTGTTTTTT. This gives the protein CASSVSGGDPGELFF.

The V call is TRBV7-8, the J call TRBJ2-2; 7 positions agree with TRBD2. The CDR3 has 16 residues. The trim removed 4 bases at V and 0 bases at J, leaving 5 bases unmatched. CDR1 SGHVS and CDR2 FQNEAQ come from the germline V gene. The CDR3 bases are TGTGCCAGCAGCTCCCCCGGGGGGACGAACACCGGGGAGCTGTTTTTT. Translation: CASSSPGGTNTGELFF. Full variable domain (remainder filled in from reference TRBV7-8 and TRBJ2-2): GAGVSQSPRYKVAKRGQDVALRCDPISGHVSLFWYQQALGQGPEFLTYFQNEAQLDKSGLPSDRFFAERPEGSVSTLKIQRTQQEDSAVYLCASSSPGGTNTGELFFGEGSRLTVL.

This chain uses TRBV19 with TRBJ1-5; 11 bases map to TRBD1. From germline, CDR1 is LNHDA and CDR2 SQIVND (reference sequence). The CDR3 covers 16 residues. V trimming: 7 bases; J trimming: 6 bases; junction bases outside the gene matches: 11. CDR3 sequence reads: CASKKGDRGKGQPQHF. CDR3 nucleotides: TGTGCCAGTAAAAAAGGGGACAGGGGGAAGGGTCAGCCCCAGCATTTT. The variable domain in full, completed from reference TRBV19 and TRBJ1-5, reads DGGITQSPKYLFRKEGQNVTLSCEQNLNHDAMYWYRQDPGQGLRLIYYSQIVNDFQKGDIAEGYSVSREKKESFPLTVTSAQKNPTAFYLCASKKGDRGKGQPQHFGDGTRLSIL.

The gene calls are TRBV28 and TRBJ2-1, with D possibly TRBD2 on 6 matching bases. Trimming took 6 bases from V and 8 from J, leaving 14 bases between them. Germline loops: CDR1 MDHEN, CDR2 SYDVKM. This CDR3 is 13 amino acids long. The DNA for the CDR3 is TGTGCCAGCAGCCGACTAGGATTAGATGAGCAGTTCTTC. Translating it yields CASSRLGLDEQFF.

This rearrangement joins TRBV5-6 to TRBJ2-1; D is perhaps TRBD2 (6 bases). This CDR3 spans 15 amino acids. Trimming shortened V by 4 bases and J by 3 bases, and 14 bases separated the two germline ends. CDR1 is SGHDT, CDR2 YYEEEE, per germline. The CDR3 DNA follows: TGTGCCAGCAGCCCCCGGGACTCATTCTACAATGAGCAGTTCTTC. Translation gives CASSPRDSFYNEQFF.

The rearrangement links TRBV6-1 to TRBJ2-6, with D possibly matching TRBD2 (6 bases). The V end lost 4 bases, the J end lost 2 bases, and 9 bases lay between the germline ends. The CDR3 extends over 15 amino acids. Germline V gives CDR1 MNHNS, CDR2 SASEGT. The CDR3 spells CASSAASAGANVLTF. In nucleotides, the CDR3 is TGTGCCAGCAGTGCCGCTAGCGCTGGGGCCAACGTCCTGACTTTC.

A remark on this clone: Additional DNA sequences in this sample encode the identical CDR3. The rearrangement joins TRBV6-5 to TRBJ2-5; D possibly corresponds to TRBD2 (6 bases). The V gene lost 6 bases and the J gene lost 5 bases, with 13 bases spanning the gap. Germline lookup yields CDR1 MNHEY and CDR2 SVGAGI. This CDR3 is built from 13 residues. The CDR3 DNA reads TGTGCCAGCAGGCGACCTGGGGGGGAGACCCAGTACTTC. It encodes CASRRPGGETQYF.

This clone was counted a single time. The chain recombines TRBV28 with TRBJ1-2; 8 bases fit TRBD1. Germline trimming cut 1 base from V and 6 bases from J; bases unmatched to any gene: 1. CDR3 length equals 13 residues. The V gene's germline CDR1 is MDHEN and CDR2 SYDVKM. The CDR3 sequence: CASSLSGGDGYTF. CDR3 coding DNA: TGTGCCAGCAGTTTATCAGGGGGCGATGGCTACACCTTC.

This chain connects TRBV7-2 to TRBJ1-2, with D possibly matching TRBD1 (5 bases). The V end lost 4 bases, the J end lost 4 bases, and 13 bases lay between the germline ends. Germline values: CDR1 SGHTA, CDR2 FQGNSA. The CDR3 runs to 14 residues. The CDR3 here is CASSSWGESYGYTF. As DNA, the CDR3 is TGTGCCAGCAGCTCTTGGGGGGAATCCTATGGCTACACCTTC.

V usage is TRBV5-4 and J usage is TRBJ2-3, with 8 bases fitting TRBD2. Germline V gene data show CDR1 as SGHNT and CDR2 as YYREEE (reference sequence). This CDR3 contains 17 residues. The V and J ends lost 2 bases and 0 bases, in that order; junction bases with no gene match: 8. CDR3 DNA: TGTGCCAGCAGCTTTAGCGGGGCCGTTCCAAGCACAGATACGCAGTATTTT. Residues: CASSFSGAVPSTDTQYF.

The rearrangement joins TRBV7-8 to TRBJ2-4, with TRBD2 matching over 11 bases. V lost 5 bases and J lost 3; bases outside the gene matches: 3. The CDR3 is made up of 15 amino acids. The germline V gene has CDR1 SGHVS and CDR2 FQNEAQ. The CDR3 DNA follows: TGTGCCAGCAGCCTTAGCGGGAGGGGCAAAAACATTCAGTACTTC. It yields the protein CASSLSGRGKNIQYF.

A few counts support this clone. This chain links TRBV18 with TRBJ1-1; D not certain. This CDR3 is 12 amino acids long. Germline CDR1 is KGHSH and CDR2 is LQKENI. V was cut by 2 bases and J by 7 bases, with 8 bases left in between. The CDR3 sequence is CASSPNSLEAFF. The CDR3 nucleotides are TGTGCCAGCTCACCAAACAGCCTTGAAGCTTTCTTT. Full variable domain (rest looked up from reference TRBV18 and TRBJ1-1): NAGVMQNPRHLVRRRGQEARLRCSPMKGHSHVYWYRQLPEEGLKFMVYLQKENIIDESGMPKERFSAEFPKEGPSILRIQQVVRGDSAAYFCASSPNSLEAFFGQGTRLTVV.

The table lists this clone with a count of one. The chain is built from TRBV28 and TRBJ2-7; D is unresolved. Germline loops: CDR1 MDHEN, CDR2 SYDVKM. The CDR3 is made up of 13 amino acids. Trimming took off 6 bases at V and 6 bases at J, with 15 bases between the two ends. Written as DNA, the CDR3 is TGTGCCAGCAGGGCCCTGGAAAGAGGCGAGCAGTACTTC. This gives the protein CASRALERGEQYF.

V usage is TRBV7-2 and J usage is TRBJ2-3; D is perhaps TRBD2 (6 bases). V was cut by 3 bases and J by 2 bases, with 9 bases left in between. Germline V gene data show CDR1 as SGHTA and CDR2 as FQGNSA. The CDR3 loop spans 14 amino acids. CDR3 DNA: TGTGCCAGCAGCTTGGCGGGGTACACAGATACGCAGTATTTT. It yields the protein CASSLAGYTDTQYF.

The gene calls are TRBV9 and TRBJ2-7; D is unresolved. Trimming took off 2 bases at V and 4 bases at J, with 13 bases between the two ends. This CDR3 has 14 residues. Germline CDR1 and CDR2: SGDLS and YYNGEE. In DNA, the CDR3 is TGTGCCAGCAGCGTTACAGTCGGTGGGTACGAGCAGTACTTC. This codes for CASSVTVGGYEQYF.

The V gene is TRBV19, the J gene TRBJ1-2, with 11 bases fitting TRBD1. Germline V gene sequence: CDR1 LNHDA, CDR2 SQIVND (reference sequence). V gave up 7 bases and J gave up 7 bases; unmatched junction bases: 8. CDR3 length: 14 residues. The CDR3 here is CASIRTGGDRGYTF. The CDR3, as DNA: TGTGCCAGTATACGGACAGGGGGCGATCGTGGCTACACCTTC.